This T cell receptor beta chain is drawn from a study of PD-L1 blockade in urothelial cancer. Study information: Blood was analyzed 3 weeks (second dose) and 6 weeks after treatment start.

Described time point: peripheral blood 6 weeks after treatment start. The table came from immunoSEQ multiplex PCR; TCRdb's copy has only in-frame clones and leaves some out. There are 48,000 or so clones in the sample; 80% to 90% occur only once, and 8.8% lies in the top ten. The CDR3 loop spans 17 amino acids. Germline V gene lookup returns CDR1 SGHTS and CDR2 YDEGEE. Trimming cost V 0 bases and J 0 bases, with 13 bases left between them. This chain joins TRBV5-8 and TRBJ1-3; D ambiguous. The sample consisted of PBMCs, taken around atezolizumab (anti-PD-L1) treatment. The TCR comes from a man in his 70s with urothelial cancer. The CDR3 DNA reads as TGTGCCAGCAGCTTGGGGTCTAGTTCCTCCTCTGGAAACACCATATATTTT. Translated: CASSLGSSSSSGNTIYF.